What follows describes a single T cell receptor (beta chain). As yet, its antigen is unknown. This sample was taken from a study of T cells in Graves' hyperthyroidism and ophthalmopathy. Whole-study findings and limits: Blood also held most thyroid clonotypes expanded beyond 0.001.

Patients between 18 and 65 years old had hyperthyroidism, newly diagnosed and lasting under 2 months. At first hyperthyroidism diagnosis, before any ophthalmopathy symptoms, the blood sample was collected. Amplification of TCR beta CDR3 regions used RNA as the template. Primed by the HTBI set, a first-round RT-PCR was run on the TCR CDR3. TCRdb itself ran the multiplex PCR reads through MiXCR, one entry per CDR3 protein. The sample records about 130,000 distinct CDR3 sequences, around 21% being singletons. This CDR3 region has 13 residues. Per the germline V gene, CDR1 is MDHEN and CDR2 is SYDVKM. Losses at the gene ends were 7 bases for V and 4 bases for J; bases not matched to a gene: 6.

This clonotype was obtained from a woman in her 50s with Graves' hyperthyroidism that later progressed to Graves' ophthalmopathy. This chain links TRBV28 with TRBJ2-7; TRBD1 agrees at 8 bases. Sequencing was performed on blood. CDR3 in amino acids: CASNQGQAYEQYF. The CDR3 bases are TGTGCCAGCAATCAGGGACAGGCTTACGAGCAGTACTTC.